The source of this T cell receptor (beta chain) is a study of monozygotic twins with inflammatory bowel disease. Comment on this clonotype: As yet, its antigen is unknown.

Template switching introduced UMIs that contain a 6-nucleotide sample barcode. With the 5' RACE reads reprocessed, TCRdb shows one record per CDR3 protein and no DNA. Its clone listing holds approximately 150,000 distinct CDR3 sequences. The germline V gene encodes CDR1 LGHNA and CDR2 YNFKEQ. This CDR3 spans 14 amino acids. The study's findings and limits: The data did not back a single strong IBD-associated clonotype or signal. Inverse Simpson values showed less TCRbeta diversity in IBD patients than in their healthy co-twins. Extra variability in the repertoires of patients may have come from differing immunosuppressive treatments.

Sequenced material: blood. V and J are TRBV4-2 and TRBJ2-5; checking the TCRdb D call of TRBD1 is not possible without DNA. This receptor was taken from a human donor with ulcerative colitis or Crohn's disease, or a healthy co-twin of an affected twin (not recorded which). The chain's CDR3 is CASSFQGEQETQYF.